This T cell receptor beta chain emerged from a study of blood T cell repertoires in COVID-19 (dated by TCRdb to 2020 to 2022). Context from the whole study: Samples covering the acute and convalescent phases of COVID-19 were provided by collaborators in the United States, Italy and Spain. The material from the prospective study consisted of cDNA or gDNA derived from T cells, B-cell-depleted T cells, or PBMCs. A de-identified subject ID, COVID-19 status, age in years and sex were almost always included in the sample metadata. HLA class I and class II types, where available, came from metadata supplied by the sample provider rather than from assay-based typing. The repertoires were made available in a free public database intended to serve as a resource for research on the immune response to SARS-CoV-2. Samples were obtained from the ongoing ImmuneRACE study (first 160 participants) and from 1,254 subjects provided by 6 global collaborators. Deeply sampled blood TCRbeta repertoires from subjects exposed to, actively infected with, or recovered from COVID-19 were included in the dataset. Overall results and qualifications from the work: The amount of clinical and demographic metadata varied by source and participant and was provided uncurated.

TCRbeta CDR3 regions were amplified from genomic DNA by means of the immunoSEQ Assay, a bias-controlled multiplex PCR. The authors' analysis ran thus. Within the assay, amplification of reference gene primers was used to estimate how many nucleated cells each sample contained. To quantify the absolute abundance of each unique TCRbeta CDR3 rearrangement, sequence reads were collapsed and filtered. For each sample, productive Simpson clonality was calculated by taking the square root of Simpson's diversity index across productive rearrangements. This is the immuneACCESS table as TCRdb keeps it, with only in-frame sequences that have V and J called. A part of the clones is gone; compared with another copy, unresolved V genes explain less than half, and the rest is unexplained. The DNA gave D and trimming, while V, J and clone size come from that table. The sample table records about 140,000 clones; approximately 88% of these occur just once. Jointly, the top ten make up 4.5% to 6% of the sample.

Enrolling through a virtual design, the prospective study's participants ranged in age from roughly 18 to 95 years and lived across roughly 24 United States geographic areas. Cohort assignment in the prospective study relied on participant-reported clinical history from a screening survey and a study questionnaire. In the prospective study, whole blood, serum and a nasopharyngeal or oropharyngeal swab were collected from each participant by mobile phlebotomists. Additional blood draws and questionnaires over an approximately 2-month period could optionally be provided by prospective study participants. Blood samples from the prospective study were shipped frozen or at room temperature prior to DNA extraction. CDR1 LNHDA and CDR2 SQIVND are derived from the germline V gene (reference sequence). Clipping removes 7 bases from V and 2 bases from J, with 6 as the unmatched junction base count. Reading from cysteine to phenylalanine, the CDR3 counts 16 amino acids. Only the CDR3 portion is preserved as DNA: 48 bases, with reading frame beginning at the first base.

A word on this clone: No cognate antigen has been identified for it. No clone much larger than this one lies a single base away; base qualities are absent.

The sequenced material came from PBMCs or T cells enriched from blood (not recorded which). This receptor was taken from a man aged 40-49 years with acute COVID-19. The rearrangement joined TRBV19 to TRBJ2-2; a stretch of 11 junction bases matches TRBD1. The DNA sequence is given as TGTGCCAGTAAGGACAGGGGGCGGGAAAACACCGGGGAGCTGTTTTTT. This gives the protein CASKDRGRENTGELFF.